One sample yielded the 30 T cell receptor beta chains listed below, sequenced in a study of T cell repertoires in cytomegalovirus infection. From the reads, TCRdb called clonotypes with MiXCR, one entry per CDR3 protein. This table holds around 710,000 distinct CDR3 sequences, 25% to 35% found once. Antigens for these TCRs are unknown. Sequencing was performed on cultured CD8+ T cells from PBMCs, taken from culture after CMV antigen stimulation. The receptors originated from a human donor in good health (CMV status not recorded). Some clones in this sample may be carry-over from other donors' samples.

This clonotype was observed at least ten times. This chain links TRBV7-6 with TRBJ2-5, with a tentative D call TRBD2 (5 bases). The CDR3 sequence is 15 residues long. Per the germline V gene, CDR1 is SGHVS and CDR2 is FNYEAQ. V dropped 0 bases and J dropped 5 bases, with 13 bases sitting between them. The CDR3 loop reads CASSLAPTGGETQYF. The CDR3 coding sequence is TGTGCCAGCAGCTTAGCTCCAACGGGCGGGGAGACCCAGTACTTC. Complete variable domain (other parts from reference TRBV7-6 and TRBJ2-5): GAGVSQSPRYKVTKRGQDVALRCDPISGHVSLYWYRQALGQGPEFLTYFNYEAQQDKSGLPNDRFSAERPEGSISTLTIQRTEQRDSAMYRCASSLAPTGGETQYFGPGTRLLVL.

The chain uses TRBV6-1 and TRBJ2-7; D might be TRBD1 or TRBD2, each matching 5 bases. The germline V gene has CDR1 MNHNS and CDR2 SASEGT. Trimming left V 2 bases short and J 4 bases short, with 15 bases between. The CDR3 runs 15 residues. CDR3 sequence: CASSEWRLGVYEQYF. DNA of the CDR3: TGTGCCAGCAGTGAATGGAGATTGGGGGTGTACGAGCAGTACTTC.

This rearrangement joins TRBV2 to TRBJ2-7; possibly TRBD2 for D (5 bases). V was trimmed by 8 bases and J by 1 base, leaving 12 bases between them. Per germline, CDR1 SNHLY and CDR2 FYNNEI. The length of the CDR3 is 13 residues. In DNA form, the CDR3 reads TGTGCCAGCTTGAGGGTACCGTCCTACGAGCAGTACGTC. Translation gives CASLRVPSYEQYV.

The CDR3 nucleotides read TGCGCCAGCAGCCGTCCGGGATCAGGCGGTGATGGCTACACCTTC. It specifies CASSRPGSGGDGYTF. This chain links TRBV5-1 with TRBJ1-2; no definite D call. The length of the CDR3 is 15 residues. Germline CDR1 SGHRS, CDR2 YFSETQ. The ends were cut back, 4 bases at V and 6 bases at J, with 19 bases in the middle. Looking up the rest from reference TRBV5-1 and TRBJ1-2 gives the full variable domain: KAGVTQTPRYLIKTRGQQVTLSCSPISGHRSVSWYQQTPGQGLQFLFEYFSETQRNKGNFPGRFSGRQFSNSRSEMNVSTLELGDSALYLCASSRPGSGGDGYTFGSGTRLTVV.

V is TRBV6-5 and J is TRBJ2-1, with 10 bases fitting TRBD2. This CDR3 comprises 16 residues. V trimming: 7 bases; J trimming: 6 bases; junction bases outside the gene matches: 12. Germline V CDR1 and CDR2: MNHEY, SVGAGI. CDR3 residues: CASIPLSGGLSNEQFF. The CDR3 DNA is TGTGCCAGCATTCCCCTTAGCGGGGGGCTAAGCAATGAGCAGTTCTTC.

The rearrangement joins TRBV29-1 to TRBJ2-1; 7 bases align to TRBD1. V lost 6 bases, J lost 4 bases, and 9 bases stayed unmatched. This CDR3 spans 14 amino acids. Per the germline V gene, CDR1 is SQVTM and CDR2 is ANQGSEA. In DNA, the CDR3 is TGCAGCGTAGCCGGGACAGTGAATTACAATGAGCAGTTCTTC. Translated, it gives CSVAGTVNYNEQFF.

At least ten counts were recorded for this clonotype. J is TRBJ2-1 and V is TRBV7-8; either TRBD1 or TRBD2 may fit D (6 bases each). V lost 1 base and J lost 7, with 11 bases in between. The CDR3 is 14 residues long. Per the germline V gene, CDR1 is SGHVS and CDR2 is FQNEAQ. CDR3 DNA: TGTGCCAGCAGCTTAGGGGGGGCCCAGAATGAGCAGTTCTTC. This encodes CASSLGGAQNEQFF.

This chain links TRBV24-1 with TRBJ2-3; D is perhaps TRBD1 (6 bases). Germline assignment: CDR1 KGHDR and CDR2 SFDVKD. Between the trimmed V and J ends, which lost 4 bases and 0 bases, there was a span of 13 bases. The CDR3 covers 16 residues. The CDR3 reads CATSEATGPSTDTQYF. CDR3 in DNA: TGTGCCACCAGTGAAGCGACAGGACCCAGCACAGATACGCAGTATTTT.

This clonotype has more than one count but fewer than ten. The chain has TRBV12-3 or TRBV12-4 and TRBJ2-7; 7 bases align to TRBD1. The length of the CDR3 is 16 residues. V was clipped by 6 bases and J by 0 bases; unmatched bases: 11. The CDR3, as DNA: TGTGCCAGCAGGTCACAGGGGAAAGGCCTCTCCTACGAGCAGTACTTC. It encodes CASRSQGKGLSYEQYF.

This clonotype occurred a few times. The rearrangement uses TRBV7-3 and TRBJ1-1; tentative D call: TRBD1 (5 bases). The germline gives CDR1 SGHTA, CDR2 FQGTGA. V lost 6 bases to trimming and J lost 3 bases, with 20 bases between them. This CDR3 is 16 amino acids long. The CDR3 loop reads CASRLSGTEEYTEAFF. The CDR3 nucleotides are TGTGCCAGCAGACTATCCGGGACGGAAGAGTACACTGAAGCTTTCTTT.

This chain connects TRBV19 to TRBJ1-2, with a weak D call TRBD1 (5 bases). Trimming took off 4 bases at V and 8 bases at J, with 20 bases between the two ends. Germline V gene sequence: CDR1 LNHDA, CDR2 SQIVND (reference sequence). This CDR3 has 15 residues. The CDR3 loop is CASSTSRRGIGGYTF. The CDR3 region has the DNA TGTGCCAGTAGTACCAGTAGGAGGGGCATAGGCGGCTACACCTTC.

The V and J genes are TRBV7-6 and TRBJ2-3; D ambiguous. Germline assignment: CDR1 SGHVS and CDR2 FNYEAQ. Between the trimmed V and J ends, which lost 7 bases and 0 bases, there was a span of 11 bases. The CDR3 spans 14 residues. The CDR3 protein is CASTSRASTDTQYF. As DNA, the CDR3 is TGTGCCAGCACCAGTCGGGCTAGCACAGATACGCAGTATTTT.

This clonotype was picked up one time. This chain uses TRBV11-1 with TRBJ2-5; a weak D match, TRBD1 (5 bases). Germline V CDR1 and CDR2: SGHAT, FQDESV (reference sequence). The CDR3 spans 15 residues. V dropped 1 base and J dropped 5 bases, with 14 bases sitting between them. CDR3 bases: TGTGCCAGCAGCTTAGAGGGGATGGGGCGGGAGACCCAGTACTTC. Its protein product is CASSLEGMGRETQYF. Based on the CDR3 plus reference TRBV11-1 and TRBJ2-5, the full variable domain is EAEVAQSPRYKITEKSQAVAFWCDPISGHATLYWYRQILGQGPELLVQFQDESVVDDSQLPKDRFSAERLKGVDSTLKIQPAELGDSAMYLCASSLEGMGRETQYFGPGTRLLVL.

V and J are TRBV18 and TRBJ2-4; no definite D call. This CDR3 spans 14 amino acids. V was clipped by 8 bases and J by 0 bases, with 11 bases between them. CDR1 and CDR2 from the germline V gene are KGHSH and LQKENI. The CDR3, as DNA: TGTGCCAGCCACCCGGGCGGAGCCAAAAACATTCAGTACTTC. Its protein product is CASHPGGAKNIQYF. Full variable domain (outside the CDR3, taken from reference TRBV18 and TRBJ2-4): NAGVMQNPRHLVRRRGQEARLRCSPMKGHSHVYWYRQLPEEGLKFMVYLQKENIIDESGMPKERFSAEFPKEGPSILRIQQVVRGDSAAYFCASHPGGAKNIQYFGAGTRLSVL.

The CDR3 here is CASSLGPGEDTGELFF. CDR3 nucleotide sequence: TGTGCCAGCAGTTTAGGGCCGGGGGAGGACACCGGGGAGCTGTTTTTT. The rearrangement joins TRBV12-3 or TRBV12-4 to TRBJ2-2; TRBD2 is a possible D gene (6 bases). V lost 1 base to trimming and J lost 3 bases, with 12 bases between them. The CDR3 spans 16 residues.

This clonotype came up a few times. The chain employs TRBV6-5 and TRBJ1-4; D gene ambiguous. In germline, CDR1 is MNHEY, CDR2 SVGAGI. This CDR3 has 16 amino acids. Trimming took 0 bases from V and 2 from J, leaving 10 bases between them. Written as DNA, the CDR3 is TGTGCCAGCAGTTACTCAGCGGTTACCACTAATGAAAAACTGTTTTTT. Its translation: CASSYSAVTTNEKLFF.

This clonotype was detected only a few times. The chain combines TRBV4-1 with TRBJ1-6; 7 bases match TRBD1. Unmatched junction bases numbered 11, after V lost 1 base and J lost 11 bases. The CDR3 is made up of 16 amino acids. Germline V gives CDR1 MGHRA, CDR2 YSYEKL. Written as DNA, the CDR3 is TGCGCCAGCAGCCAAGCCCTACAGGGGAGGTTGGCACCCCTCCACTTT. Translating gives CASSQALQGRLAPLHF.

This chain uses TRBV10-3 with TRBJ1-1, with D possibly matching TRBD1 (5 bases). Germline CDR1 is ENHRY and CDR2 is SYGVKD. V was shortened by 4 bases and J by 1 base, with 16 bases between the two germline ends. The CDR3 has 16 residues. As DNA, the CDR3 is TGTGCCATCAGTGCCCAGACGGGACGAAAGAACACTGAAGCTTTCTTT. Its protein product is CAISAQTGRKNTEAFF.

J is TRBJ1-1 and V is TRBV19; D gene uncertain. Trimming shortened V by 4 bases and J by 3 bases, and 12 bases separated the two germline ends. There are 14 residues in the CDR3. CDR1 and CDR2 (germline): LNHDA, SQIVND (reference sequence). CDR3 protein: CASSKLDMYTEAFF. CDR3 sequence (DNA): TGTGCCAGTAGTAAGTTGGATATGTACACTGAAGCTTTCTTT.

V is TRBV2 and J is TRBJ2-1, with 16 bases matching TRBD2. V lost 8 bases, J lost 7 bases, and 11 bases stayed unmatched. The CDR3 consists of 17 residues. In germline, CDR1 is SNHLY, CDR2 FYNNEI. CDR3: CASLPGTSGGAVNEQFF. As DNA, the CDR3 is TGTGCCAGCCTCCCCGGGACTAGCGGGGGGGCTGTAAATGAGCAGTTCTTC.

This clonotype showed up many times. The chain combines TRBV7-2 with TRBJ2-2, with D uncertain. Germline V lookup: CDR1 SGHTA, CDR2 FQGNSA. Trimming pared 5 bases from V and 2 bases from J, leaving 15 bases between. The CDR3 length is 16 residues. CDR3 loop: CASSPSWVTNTGELFF. CDR3 coding DNA: TGTGCCAGCAGCCCCTCCTGGGTTACTAACACCGGGGAGCTGTTTTTT. The whole variable domain, filled in from reference TRBV7-2 and TRBJ2-2, reads GAGVSQSPSNKVTEKGKDVELRCDPISGHTALYWYRQSLGQGLEFLIYFQGNSAPDKSGLPSDRFSAERTGGSVSTLTIQRTQQEDSAVYLCASSPSWVTNTGELFFGEGSRLTVL.

This clonotype turned up a few times. This chain connects TRBV27 to TRBJ2-1; D possibly corresponds to TRBD2 (5 bases). The V end was cut by 5 bases, the J end by 4 bases, with 12 bases between. The CDR3 contains 14 residues. The V gene's germline CDR1 is MNHEY and CDR2 SMNVEV (reference sequence). CDR3 nucleotide sequence: TGTGCCAGCAGTACGATCTCGGGGTACAATGAGCAGTTCTTC. It is translated as CASSTISGYNEQFF.

The chain carries TRBV11-3 and TRBJ2-1; D unresolved. Germline V gene lookup returns CDR1 SGHNT and CDR2 YENEEA. Trimming shortened V by 1 base and J by 0 bases, and 13 bases separated the two germline ends. The CDR3 totals 17 residues. The CDR3 DNA reads TGTGCCAGCAGCTTAGCCAGCCAATCCGTCTCCTACAATGAGCAGTTCTTC. It encodes CASSLASQSVSYNEQFF.

The chain joins TRBV20-1 to TRBJ1-1; the D gene is possibly TRBD1 (5 bases). The CDR3 sequence is 16 residues long. Germline V gives CDR1 DFQATT, CDR2 SNEGSKA (reference sequence). The V gene lost 5 bases and the J gene lost 0 bases, with 19 bases spanning the gap. The CDR3 reads CSASLEQVFMNTEAFF. In DNA, the CDR3 is TGCAGTGCTTCTCTCGAACAGGTTTTCATGAACACTGAAGCTTTCTTT.

This clonotype was detected a few times. This rearrangement joins TRBV7-4 to TRBJ2-5; 10 nucleotides align to TRBD1. Looked up from germline, CDR1 is SGHVT and CDR2 is SQSDAQ. This CDR3 region has 16 residues. Trimming took 5 bases from V and 2 from J; bases not matched to a gene: 8. The CDR3 sequence: CASSPRQGATQETQYF. The CDR3 coding sequence is TGTGCCAGCAGCCCTCGACAGGGGGCAACTCAAGAGACCCAGTACTTC.

This rearrangement joins TRBV11-1 to TRBJ2-5; weak D call: TRBD2 (6 bases). CDR1 SGHAT and CDR2 FQDESV come from the germline V gene (reference sequence). This CDR3 comprises 14 residues. The V end lost 3 bases, the J end lost 3 bases, and 11 bases lay between the germline ends. CDR3 protein: CASSFGLREETQYF. CDR3 in DNA: TGTGCCAGCAGCTTCGGACTAAGGGAAGAGACCCAGTACTTC.

This clonotype was counted between two and nine times. The CDR3 region has the DNA TGCGCCAGCTCCTTCACAGGGGGCTACGAGCAGTACTTC. Its translation is CASSFTGGYEQYF. The V and J genes are TRBV4-1 and TRBJ2-7; 8 bases align to TRBD1. Germline lookup yields CDR1 MGHRA and CDR2 YSYEKL. This CDR3 comprises 13 residues. The trim removed 8 bases at V and 3 bases at J, leaving 6 bases unmatched.

This clonotype was counted a few times. V and J are TRBV27 and TRBJ2-2; 7 nucleotides line up with TRBD1. The germline CDR1 and CDR2 sequences are MNHEY and SMNVEV (reference sequence). CDR3 length equals 16 residues. After removal of 5 bases from V and 3 bases from J, the junction contained 9 bases not matched to a gene. CDR3 region: CASSPIQGPYTGELFF. The CDR3 coding sequence is TGTGCCAGCAGTCCAATACAGGGGCCCTACACCGGGGAGCTGTTTTTT.

The rearrangement uses TRBV2 and TRBJ2-5; D is uncertain. V lost 8 bases and J lost 1, with 26 bases in between. The length of the CDR3 is 18 residues. Germline V gene lookup returns CDR1 SNHLY and CDR2 FYNNEI. The CDR3 coding sequence is TGTGCCAGCGAAATAGGGAAGGATGTCCCACTCCGCCAAGAGACCCAGTACTTC. Translated, it gives CASEIGKDVPLRQETQYF.

This clonotype was counted only a few times. V usage is TRBV7-9 and J usage is TRBJ2-2, with D hard to call. The ends were cut back, 10 bases at V and 6 bases at J, with 15 bases in the middle. This CDR3 has 13 residues. The germline gives CDR1 SEHNR, CDR2 FQNEAQ (reference sequence). The chain's CDR3 is CATRSGDAGELFF. The CDR3, as DNA: TGTGCCACCCGGAGTGGAGACGCCGGGGAGCTGTTTTTT.